The 30 T cell receptor beta chains in this list originate from one sample, sequenced in a study of radiotherapy plus CTLA-4 blockade in lung cancer. Measured with immunoSEQ multiplex PCR; TCRdb has only the in-frame clones, and not every one. Of around 32,000 clones listed, about 81% are singletons. This sample comprised peripheral blood, obtained from a patient treated with radiotherapy plus ipilimumab. The receptor source for this set is a human donor with non-small cell lung cancer that progressed on radiotherapy plus ipilimumab.

This chain connects TRBV28 to TRBJ2-1, with 10 bases lining up with TRBD2. Germline CDR1 MDHEN, CDR2 SYDVKM. This CDR3 contains 14 residues. With V trimmed by 6 bases and J by 7 bases, 6 bases remained unmatched. The DNA for the CDR3 is TGTGCCAGCAGCCGGACTAGCGGTCGGAATGAGCAGTTCTTC. Residues: CASSRTSGRNEQFF.

V and J are TRBV9 and TRBJ2-3; D perhaps matches TRBD2 (5 bases). The CDR3 has 17 amino acids. The germline gives CDR1 SGDLS, CDR2 YYNGEE. V was pared by 3 bases and J by 0 bases, with 17 bases between. The CDR3 reads CASSGERGVYSTDTQYF. CDR3 bases: TGTGCCAGCAGCGGAGAACGGGGTGTATATAGCACAGATACGCAGTATTTT.

The V call is TRBV6-5, the J call TRBJ1-1; 9 bases match TRBD1. This CDR3 contains 15 residues. V was clipped by 2 bases and J by 10 bases; unmatched bases: 11. The germline gives CDR1 MNHEY, CDR2 SVGAGI. CDR3 bases: TGTGCCAGCAGTTACGGGTCCGGGACAGGGTACGGAGCTTTCTTT. It translates to CASSYGSGTGYGAFF.

The chain links TRBV10-1 to TRBJ2-5; D remains ambiguous. V was shortened by 4 bases and J by 7 bases, with 10 bases between the two germline ends. CDR3 size: 12 residues. Germline CDR1 is WNHNN and CDR2 is SYGVQD (reference sequence). The CDR3 here is CASSGATGTQYF. CDR3 DNA sequence: TGCGCCAGCAGTGGAGCGACCGGGACCCAGTACTTC.

In DNA, the CDR3 is TGTGCCAGCAGTCGGCCTACAGGGCCGGCTAACTATGGCTACACCTTC. Translation gives CASSRPTGPANYGYTF. V and J are TRBV28 and TRBJ1-2, with a possible D match to TRBD1 (6 bases). Trimming took off 5 bases at V and 0 bases at J, with 16 bases between the two ends. Looked up from germline, CDR1 is MDHEN and CDR2 is SYDVKM. The length of the CDR3 is 16 residues.

The rearrangement joins TRBV5-1 to TRBJ2-2, with 9 bases aligning to TRBD1. This CDR3 is built from 16 residues. Germline loops: CDR1 SGHRS, CDR2 YFSETQ. With V trimmed by 2 bases and J by 5 bases, 7 bases remained unmatched. The chain's CDR3 is CASSLEPGQGTGELFF. The CDR3, as DNA: TGCGCCAGCAGCTTAGAACCGGGACAGGGAACCGGGGAGCTGTTTTTT.

In its sample, this clone was seen once. The chain has TRBV7-3 and TRBJ2-1, with D tentatively TRBD2 (5 bases). Germline CDR1 is SGHTA and CDR2 is FQGTGA. The CDR3 consists of 16 residues. V lost 2 bases and J lost 0, with 11 bases in between. The chain's CDR3 is CASSLRSAHSYNEQFF. CDR3 nucleotides: TGTGCCAGCAGCTTACGTAGCGCACACTCCTACAATGAGCAGTTCTTC. Supplemented by reference TRBV7-3 and TRBJ2-1, the full variable domain reads GAGVSQTPSNKVTEKGKYVELRCDPISGHTALYWYRQSLGQGPEFLIYFQGTGAADDSGLPNDRFFAVRPEGSVSTLKIQRTERGDSAVYLCASSLRSAHSYNEQFFGPGTRLTVL.

The V and J genes are TRBV5-1 and TRBJ2-7; 11 bases map to TRBD2. The CDR3 extends over 16 amino acids. The trim removed 3 bases at V and 3 bases at J, leaving 8 bases unmatched. Germline lookup yields CDR1 SGHRS and CDR2 YFSETQ. CDR3 amino acids: CASSSGRLAGGYEQYF. CDR3 nucleotide sequence: TGCGCCAGCAGCTCCGGGCGGCTAGCGGGGGGCTACGAGCAGTACTTC.

This clone was seen a single time. V gene TRBV5-1 combines with J gene TRBJ2-3; 10 bases line up with TRBD1. There are 15 residues in the CDR3. The V gene's germline CDR1 is SGHRS and CDR2 YFSETQ. The ends lost 0 bases at V and 6 bases at J; junction bases unmatched: 4. The CDR3 here is CASSLGTGGMDTQYF. CDR3 sequence (DNA): TGCGCCAGCAGCTTGGGGACAGGGGGTATGGATACGCAGTATTTT. Filled out from reference TRBV5-1 and TRBJ2-3, the complete variable domain reads KAGVTQTPRYLIKTRGQQVTLSCSPISGHRSVSWYQQTPGQGLQFLFEYFSETQRNKGNFPGRFSGRQFSNSRSEMNVSTLELGDSALYLCASSLGTGGMDTQYFGPGTRLTVL.

This chain uses TRBV18 with TRBJ2-6; TRBD1 is a possible D gene (6 bases). CDR1 and CDR2 (germline): KGHSH, LQKENI. With 5 bases removed from V and 0 bases from J, the gap between germline ends came to 11 bases. The CDR3 is made up of 16 amino acids. The CDR3, as DNA: TGTGCCAGCTCAGATATAGGGGGCTCTGGGGCCAACGTCCTGACTTTC. This sequence encodes CASSDIGGSGANVLTF. Filled out from reference TRBV18 and TRBJ2-6, the complete variable domain reads NAGVMQNPRHLVRRRGQEARLRCSPMKGHSHVYWYRQLPEEGLKFMVYLQKENIIDESGMPKERFSAEFPKEGPSILRIQQVVRGDSAAYFCASSDIGGSGANVLTFGAGSRLTVL.

Worth noting for this clone: The identical CDR3 is also encoded by other nucleotide sequences in the sample. The chain has TRBV5-1 and TRBJ2-7, with TRBD2 matching 9 bases. V gave up 5 bases and J gave up 4 bases; unmatched junction bases: 7. CDR1 is SGHRS, CDR2 YFSETQ, per germline. The CDR3 is made up of 14 amino acids. Written as DNA, the CDR3 is TGCGCCAGCAGGGGCCTAGCGGGACGTTACGAGCAGTACTTC. Protein: CASRGLAGRYEQYF.

This clone was detected only a few times. The gene calls are TRBV27 and TRBJ1-1; D may be TRBD1 (5 bases). Germline V gives CDR1 MNHEY, CDR2 SMNVEV (reference sequence). There are 14 residues in the CDR3. Trimming took 6 bases from V and 4 from J, leaving 15 bases between them. DNA of the CDR3: TGTGCCAGCAGGTACTCCGGGCAGGGCACTGAAGCTTTCTTT. It is translated as CASRYSGQGTEAFF.

Written as DNA, the CDR3 is TGTGCCAGTAGGCGGACAGGGGAGAATGAGCAGTTCTTC. Amino acid sequence: CASRRTGENEQFF. V is TRBV19 and J is TRBJ2-1; TRBD1 matches 9 bases. V was pared by 6 bases and J by 7 bases, with 4 bases of the junction left unmatched. The CDR3 runs to 13 residues. Germline assignment: CDR1 LNHDA and CDR2 SQIVND (reference sequence).

As concerns this clone: The same CDR3 also results from other DNA sequences found in this sample. V is TRBV5-1 and J is TRBJ1-5, with 8 bases lining up with TRBD1. Germline trimming cut 4 bases from V and 7 bases from J; bases unmatched to any gene: 7. The CDR3 covers 14 residues. CDR1 is SGHRS and CDR2 is YFSETQ in the germline V gene. DNA of the CDR3: TGCGCCAGCAGCCCCGGGACAGGAGACCAGCCCCAGCATTTT. Translation gives CASSPGTGDQPQHF.

This chain uses TRBV18 with TRBJ1-1, with D uncertain. V was shortened by 6 bases and J by 0 bases, with 8 bases between the two germline ends. The CDR3 has 13 amino acids. CDR1 KGHSH and CDR2 LQKENI come from the germline V gene. The CDR3 DNA sequence: TGTGCCAGCTCGCTGGGAGTGAACACTGAAGCTTTCTTT. Residues: CASSLGVNTEAFF. Filled out from reference TRBV18 and TRBJ1-1, the complete variable domain reads NAGVMQNPRHLVRRRGQEARLRCSPMKGHSHVYWYRQLPEEGLKFMVYLQKENIIDESGMPKERFSAEFPKEGPSILRIQQVVRGDSAAYFCASSLGVNTEAFFGQGTRLTVV.

This chain links TRBV7-8 with TRBJ2-3; a possible D gene is TRBD1 (5 bases). Germline values: CDR1 SGHVS, CDR2 FQNEAQ. CDR3 size: 14 residues. Trimming took 2 bases from V and 0 from J, leaving 6 bases between them. CDR3 nucleotide sequence: TGTGCCAGCAGCTTACAGGGAAGCACAGATACGCAGTATTTT. This gives the protein CASSLQGSTDTQYF.

This chain uses TRBV7-8 with TRBJ2-7, with TRBD2 matching over 9 bases. The CDR3 spans 17 residues. CDR1 and CDR2 (germline): SGHVS, FQNEAQ. J gave up 2 bases and V 6 bases, and 14 bases lay outside the gene matches. The CDR3 nucleotides are TGTGCCAGCAGATCTAGTCCCGGCGGGGGGGCCACCTACGAGCAGTACTTC. Translated, it gives CASRSSPGGGATYEQYF.

The chain joins TRBV6-1 to TRBJ1-5; 7 positions match TRBD1. The CDR3 spans 15 residues. V was pared by 3 bases and J by 6 bases, with 8 bases of the junction left unmatched. Germline V lookup: CDR1 MNHNS, CDR2 SASEGT. For the CDR3, the DNA is TGTGCCAGCAGTGAGACAGGGTCCATAGGTCAGCCCCAGCATTTT. This translates into CASSETGSIGQPQHF.

This chain links TRBV11-2 with TRBJ2-1; D ambiguous. The CDR3 contains 14 residues. Germline values: CDR1 SGHAT, CDR2 FQNNGV. V gave up 0 bases and J gave up 2 bases, with 5 bases separating them. The CDR3 region has the DNA TGTGCCAGCAGCTTAGATAAGCCCTACAATGAGCAGTTCTTC. This translates into CASSLDKPYNEQFF.

The chain links TRBV14 to TRBJ2-7, with 9 positions matching TRBD2. This CDR3 comprises 15 residues. Per germline, CDR1 SGHDN and CDR2 FVKESK. V dropped 1 base and J dropped 2; count of bases not matched to a gene: 3. CDR3 sequence (DNA): TGTGCCAGCAGCCAAGCCCTAGCGGGGCCCTACGAGCAGTACTTC. Its protein product is CASSQALAGPYEQYF. Using reference TRBV14 and TRBJ2-7 for the parts outside the CDR3, the full variable domain is EAGVTQFPSHSVIEKGQTVTLRCDPISGHDNLYWYRRVMGKEIKFLLHFVKESKQDESGMPNNRFLAERTGGTYSTLKVQPAELEDSGVYFCASSQALAGPYEQYFGPGTRLTVT.

The chain recombines TRBV28 with TRBJ1-3, with 8 bases that match TRBD1. This CDR3 comprises 15 residues. CDR1 MDHEN and CDR2 SYDVKM come from the germline V gene. Unmatched junction bases numbered 4, after V lost 4 bases and J lost 2 bases. CDR3 protein: CASSYRTGTGNTIYF. The CDR3 DNA reads TGTGCCAGCAGTTACCGGACAGGGACTGGAAACACCATATATTTT.

The CDR3 reads CASSPTGFSHDEAFF. The CDR3 coding sequence is TGCGCCAGCAGCCCGACAGGGTTCTCCCACGATGAAGCTTTCTTT. The chain joins TRBV5-1 to TRBJ1-1, with TRBD1 matching over 7 bases. Germline lookup yields CDR1 SGHRS and CDR2 YFSETQ. V shed 4 bases, J shed 7 bases, and the junction held 13 bases outside the gene matches. The CDR3 covers 15 residues.

This clone came up a few times. This sequence joins TRBV19 and TRBJ1-2; D is perhaps TRBD1 (6 bases). This CDR3 has 16 residues. The V gene's germline CDR1 is LNHDA and CDR2 SQIVND (reference sequence). V lost 9 bases to trimming and J lost 5 bases, with 25 bases between them. This CDR3 is CASSSIQGSISYGYTF. In nucleotides, the CDR3 is TGTGCCAGCAGTTCCATACAGGGATCGATTTCATATGGCTACACCTTC.

In its sample, this clone was seen a few times. This chain links TRBV4-3 with TRBJ1-1, with D possibly TRBD1 on 6 matching bases. The length of the CDR3 is 13 residues. The V gene's germline CDR1 is LGHNA and CDR2 YSLEER. V was shortened by 4 bases and J by 7 bases, with 13 bases between the two germline ends. The CDR3 is CASSPGQTHEAFF. DNA of the CDR3: TGCGCCAGCAGCCCCGGACAGACCCATGAAGCTTTCTTT.

The table lists this clone with a few counts. The CDR3: CASSLELAGGTYNEQFF. In DNA form, the CDR3 reads TGTGCCAGCAGCTTAGAGCTAGCGGGGGGGACCTACAATGAGCAGTTCTTC. V is TRBV7-6 and J is TRBJ2-1, with TRBD2 identical over 12 bases. The CDR3 is 17 amino acids. CDR1 is SGHVS and CDR2 is FNYEAQ in the germline V gene. The trim removed 1 base at V and 2 bases at J, leaving 3 bases unmatched.

This clone was picked up a small number of times. V gene TRBV5-4 combines with J gene TRBJ2-3; no clear D gene. The V gene lost 1 base and the J gene lost 2 bases, with 5 bases spanning the gap. Germline V gives CDR1 SGHNT, CDR2 YYREEE (reference sequence). The CDR3 extends over 13 amino acids. Here the CDR3 DNA reads TGTGCCAGCAGCTTGTCTAACACAGATACGCAGTATTTT. Translating it yields CASSLSNTDTQYF.

This clone was recorded once. The J gene is TRBJ1-4, the V gene TRBV6-5; 9 nucleotides agree with TRBD1. This CDR3 contains 14 residues. Germline V gives CDR1 MNHEY, CDR2 SVGAGI. V dropped 4 bases and J dropped 7; count of bases not matched to a gene: 4. CDR3 nucleotides: TGTGCCAGCAGTTCCGGACAGGGGAGTGAAAAACTGTTTTTT. It yields the protein CASSSGQGSEKLFF.

The chain uses TRBV6-4 and TRBJ1-2; D may be TRBD1 (5 bases). This CDR3 has 16 amino acids. The germline V gene has CDR1 MRHNA and CDR2 SNTAGT. V lost 6 bases to trimming and J lost 4 bases, with 21 bases between them. The CDR3 sequence is CASSPSSTGTVYGYTF. The CDR3 nucleotides are TGTGCCAGCAGCCCATCATCCACCGGGACTGTCTATGGCTACACCTTC.

The chain joins TRBV7-8 to TRBJ2-2; 7 bases are shared with TRBD1. CDR1 SGHVS and CDR2 FQNEAQ come from the germline V gene. The CDR3 spans 14 residues. Trimming cost V 5 bases and J 8 bases; bases outside gene matches: 8. The CDR3 nucleotides read TGTGCCAGCAGCCGCTACAGGGGTAGAGGGGAGCTGTTTTTT. It codes for CASSRYRGRGELFF. The full variable domain, with the rest looked up from reference TRBV7-8 and TRBJ2-2, is GAGVSQSPRYKVAKRGQDVALRCDPISGHVSLFWYQQALGQGPEFLTYFQNEAQLDKSGLPSDRFFAERPEGSVSTLKIQRTQQEDSAVYLCASSRYRGRGELFFGEGSRLTVL.

The CDR3 reads CASSLKDTLGGYTF. Here the CDR3 DNA reads TGTGCCAGCAGCTTAAAGGACACCTTGGGGGGCTACACCTTC. The V call is TRBV11-2, the J call TRBJ1-2; maybe TRBD1 (5 bases). This CDR3 spans 14 amino acids. Trimming took off 2 bases at V and 8 bases at J, with 15 bases between the two ends. CDR1 is SGHAT, CDR2 FQNNGV, per germline.